A selection of T cell receptor beta chains follows, all from one sample in a study of long-term antiretroviral therapy in people with HIV. Only in-frame clones appear in the TCRdb table, and some are missing; sequencing was by immunoSEQ multiplex PCR. The sample consists of about 39,000 clones, 80% to 90% of them appearing once. The specimen comprised unsorted PBMCs, sampled just before starting antiretroviral therapy. The source of these receptors is a woman younger than 30 with HIV. Both conserved end residues are part of each CDR3. D genes are given only for firm matches. Expanded clones get a size class; other rows say once, few or many, or leave the size out.

abundance: NA
d_gene: TRBD2
v_gene: TRBV7-7
j_gene: TRBJ2-2
CDR3aa: CASSLRGLAGQVTGELFF
CDR3nt: TGTGCTAGCAGCTTAAGGGGACTAGCGGGACAGGTCACCGGGGAGCTGTTTTTT

abundance: NA
d_gene: TRBD2
v_gene: TRBV5-4
j_gene: TRBJ2-5
CDR3aa: CASSLGVGAGGGRETQYF
CDR3nt: TGTGCCAGCAGCTTAGGTGTTGGAGCGGGAGGCGGTCGGGAGACCCAGTACTTC

abundance: NA
d_gene: NA
v_gene: TRBV7-2
j_gene: TRBJ2-5
CDR3aa: CASSDPIGVPETQYF
CDR3nt: TGTGCCAGCAGCGACCCCATTGGGGTACCAGAGACCCAGTACTTC

abundance: NA
d_gene: NA
v_gene: TRBV27
j_gene: TRBJ2-7
CDR3aa: CASSRALSEQYF
CDR3nt: TGTGCCAGTTCCCGAGCCCTGAGCGAGCAGTACTTC

abundance: NA
d_gene: NA
v_gene: TRBV11-3
j_gene: TRBJ2-1
CDR3aa: CASSYPGLNNEQFF
CDR3nt: TGTGCCAGCAGCTACCCCGGGCTTAACAATGAGCAGTTCTTC

abundance: NA
d_gene: TRBD1
v_gene: TRBV4-1
j_gene: TRBJ1-2
CDR3aa: CASSQSGQRTLNYGYTF
CDR3nt: TGCGCCAGCAGCCAATCGGGACAGCGAACCCTCAACTATGGCTACACCTTC

abundance: NA
d_gene: NA
v_gene: TRBV4-1
j_gene: TRBJ2-3
CDR3aa: CASSRAGSTDTQYF
CDR3nt: TGCGCCAGCAGCCGGGCGGGGAGCACAGATACGCAGTATTTT

abundance: NA
d_gene: TRBD1
v_gene: TRBV7-9
j_gene: TRBJ1-5
CDR3aa: CASSPPDRNDQPQHF
CDR3nt: TGTGCCAGCAGCCCCCCGGACAGGAACGATCAGCCCCAGCATTTT

abundance: NA
d_gene: NA
v_gene: TRBV29-1
j_gene: TRBJ2-1
CDR3aa: CSVELSTGPRNEQFF
CDR3nt: TGCAGCGTTGAATTATCAACGGGACCTCGGAATGAGCAGTTCTTC

abundance: NA
d_gene: TRBD1
v_gene: TRBV7-9
j_gene: TRBJ2-2
CDR3aa: CASSSNRGRGELFF
CDR3nt: TGTGCCAGCAGCTCAAACAGGGGACGCGGGGAGCTGTTTTTT

abundance: NA
d_gene: NA
v_gene: TRBV18
j_gene: TRBJ2-1
CDR3aa: CASSPGTESYNEQFF
CDR3nt: TGTGCCAGCTCACCAGGGACGGAATCCTACAATGAGCAGTTCTTC

abundance: NA
d_gene: TRBD2
v_gene: TRBV4-2
j_gene: TRBJ2-2
CDR3aa: CASSQTSSGSAGELFF
CDR3nt: TGTGCCAGCAGCCAAACAAGTAGCGGGAGCGCCGGGGAGCTGTTTTTT

abundance: once
d_gene: TRBD1
v_gene: TRBV6-4
j_gene: TRBJ2-1
CDR3aa: CASSDGAGTGDNEQFF
CDR3nt: TGTGCCAGCAGTGACGGAGCCGGGACAGGGGACAATGAGCAGTTCTTC

abundance: NA
d_gene: TRBD2
v_gene: TRBV15
j_gene: TRBJ2-1
CDR3aa: CATSSWGGDEQFF
CDR3nt: TGTGCCACCAGCAGCTGGGGGGGGGATGAGCAGTTCTTC

abundance: NA
d_gene: NA
v_gene: TRBV9
j_gene: TRBJ2-1
CDR3aa: CASSVGGDEQFF
CDR3nt: TGTGCCAGCAGCGTAGGGGGGGATGAGCAGTTCTTC

abundance: NA
d_gene: NA
v_gene: TRBV7-2
j_gene: TRBJ2-7
CDR3aa: CASSLGGPGAVSYEQYF
CDR3nt: TGTGCCAGCAGCTTAGGGGGGCCGGGGGCGGTCTCCTACGAGCAGTACTTC

abundance: NA
d_gene: TRBD1
v_gene: TRBV25-1
j_gene: TRBJ1-5
CDR3aa: CASSESGQGNQPQHF
CDR3nt: TGTGCCAGCAGTGAATCGGGACAGGGGAATCAGCCCCAGCATTTT

abundance: NA
d_gene: NA
v_gene: TRBV15
j_gene: TRBJ2-3
CDR3aa: CATSRGGRGDSDTQYF
CDR3nt: TGTGCCACCAGCAGAGGGGGGCGCGGGGACTCAGATACGCAGTATTTT

abundance: NA
d_gene: NA
v_gene: TRBV4-3
j_gene: TRBJ2-7
CDR3aa: CASSQDATVATYEQYF
CDR3nt: TGCGCCAGCAGCCAAGACGCGACGGTAGCGACCTACGAGCAGTACTTC

abundance: NA
d_gene: NA
v_gene: TRBV5-1
j_gene: TRBJ1-2
CDR3aa: CASSPGDPSGYGYTF
CDR3nt: TGCGCCAGCAGCCCTGGGGACCCCTCAGGCTATGGCTACACCTTC

abundance: NA
d_gene: TRBD2
v_gene: TRBV14
j_gene: TRBJ2-2
CDR3aa: CASSARLAGVAGELFF
CDR3nt: TGTGCCAGCAGCGCCCGACTAGCGGGAGTCGCCGGGGAGCTGTTTTTT

abundance: NA
d_gene: TRBD2
v_gene: TRBV29-1
j_gene: TRBJ2-1
CDR3aa: CSVEREGGEQFF
CDR3nt: TGCAGCGTTGAACGGGAGGGCGGTGAGCAGTTCTTC

abundance: NA
d_gene: NA
v_gene: TRBV5-1
j_gene: TRBJ2-3
CDR3aa: CASSWEFRTEAQYF
CDR3nt: TGCGCCAGCAGCTGGGAATTTAGGACAGAGGCGCAGTATTTT

abundance: NA
d_gene: NA
v_gene: TRBV6-4
j_gene: TRBJ1-6
CDR3aa: CASSDGNSPNSPLHF
CDR3nt: TGTGCCAGCAGTGACGGGAACAGCCCTAATTCACCCCTCCACTTT

abundance: NA
d_gene: NA
v_gene: TRBV6-5
j_gene: TRBJ2-7
CDR3aa: CASSNGPEQYF
CDR3nt: TGTGCCAGCAGTAATGGTCCCGAGCAGTACTTC

abundance: few
d_gene: NA
v_gene: TRBV19
j_gene: TRBJ2-5
CDR3aa: CASSMGRQETQYF
CDR3nt: TGTGCCAGTAGTATGGGCAGACAAGAGACCCAGTACTTC

abundance: NA
d_gene: NA
v_gene: TRBV7-3
j_gene: TRBJ2-4
CDR3aa: CASSLTRENIQYF
CDR3nt: TGTGCCAGCAGCTTAACTCGAGAAAACATTCAGTACTTC

abundance: NA
d_gene: TRBD2
v_gene: TRBV27
j_gene: TRBJ2-7
CDR3aa: CASSLNGLAGIPYEQYF
CDR3nt: TGTGCCAGCAGTTTAAACGGACTAGCGGGTATACCGTACGAGCAGTACTTC

abundance: NA
d_gene: NA
v_gene: TRBV21-1
j_gene: TRBJ2-5
CDR3aa: CASGPGTGSLETQYF
CDR3nt: TGTGCCAGTGGCCCAGGGACAGGGAGTCTAGAGACCCAGTACTTC

abundance: NA
d_gene: NA
v_gene: TRBV2
j_gene: TRBJ2-1
CDR3aa: CASTLGSEQFF
CDR3nt: TGTGCCAGCACGCTTGGGAGTGAGCAGTTCTTC

abundance: NA
d_gene: TRBD2
v_gene: TRBV15
j_gene: TRBJ2-5
CDR3aa: CATSRKGVLAAQETQYF
CDR3nt: TGTGCCACCAGCAGAAAAGGGGTACTAGCGGCACAAGAGACCCAGTACTTC

abundance: NA
d_gene: TRBD1
v_gene: TRBV9
j_gene: TRBJ1-1
CDR3aa: CASSPGGQGLNTEAFF
CDR3nt: TGTGCCAGCAGCCCCGGGGGACAGGGGCTGAACACTGAAGCTTTCTTT

abundance: NA
d_gene: TRBD2
v_gene: TRBV6-5
j_gene: TRBJ2-7
CDR3aa: CASSYSGLAWEQYF
CDR3nt: TGTGCCAGCAGTTACTCGGGACTAGCGTGGGAGCAGTACTTC

abundance: NA
d_gene: NA
v_gene: TRBV7-9
j_gene: TRBJ2-1
CDR3aa: CASSLISGVDNEQFF
CDR3nt: TGTGCCAGCAGCTTAATTTCGGGGGTGGACAATGAGCAGTTCTTC

abundance: NA
d_gene: NA
v_gene: TRBV10-3
j_gene: TRBJ2-5
CDR3aa: CAISNMDMGQETQYF
CDR3nt: TGTGCCATCAGCAACATGGACATGGGTCAAGAGACCCAGTACTTC

abundance: NA
d_gene: NA
v_gene: TRBV19
j_gene: TRBJ2-5
CDR3aa: CASRRDSHPGRTQYF
CDR3nt: TGTGCCAGTAGAAGGGACAGCCATCCCGGGAGGACCCAGTACTTC

abundance: NA
d_gene: NA
v_gene: TRBV29-1
j_gene: TRBJ1-2
CDR3aa: CSVAGEGRLNYGYTF
CDR3nt: TGCAGCGTCGCCGGTGAGGGACGCCTTAACTATGGCTACACCTTC

abundance: NA
d_gene: NA
v_gene: TRBV18
j_gene: TRBJ1-1
CDR3aa: CASSPETGTYTEAFF
CDR3nt: TGTGCCAGCTCACCAGAAACCGGGACATACACTGAAGCTTTCTTT

abundance: NA
d_gene: NA
v_gene: TRBV4-2
j_gene: TRBJ2-1
CDR3aa: CALGRGGPENEQFF
CDR3nt: TGTGCTCTAGGGAGAGGGGGACCCGAAAATGAGCAGTTCTTC

abundance: NA
d_gene: NA
v_gene: TRBV10-2
j_gene: TRBJ1-4
CDR3aa: CASSPSGIVDEKLFF
CDR3nt: TGCGCCAGCAGCCCTTCGGGTATTGTGGATGAAAAACTGTTTTTT

abundance: NA
d_gene: NA
v_gene: TRBV27
j_gene: TRBJ2-5
CDR3aa: CASSPSTVGQETQYF
CDR3nt: TGTGCCAGCAGTCCGTCGACGGTGGGACAAGAGACCCAGTACTTC

abundance: once
d_gene: TRBD1
v_gene: TRBV6-1
j_gene: TRBJ2-7
CDR3aa: CASSDGWDSSYEQYF
CDR3nt: TGTGCCAGCAGTGATGGTTGGGACAGCTCCTACGAGCAGTACTTC